A single sample is the source of the 27 T cell receptor beta chains below, sequenced in a study of T cell repertoires and Cas9 in healthy adults (dated by TCRdb to about 2018). Libraries came from the immunoSEQ multiplex PCR assay. As stored in TCRdb, this immuneACCESS dataset retains in-frame rearrangements with V and J assigned. A fraction of the clones does not appear; measured against another copy, unresolved V genes explain less than half of the discrepancy, and the remainder lacks a known reason. The sample table records about 22,000 clones; roughly 92% of these occur just once. The top ten constitute over 0.7% of the sample. The specimen sequenced was CD4+ effector T cells (CD127+, CD25-, CD137-, CD154-) from PBMCs; culture status not recorded. The receptors shown here come from a human donor in good health.

The chain links TRBV4-1 to TRBJ2-3, with a tentative D call TRBD1 (6 bases). In germline, CDR1 is MGHRA, CDR2 YSYEKL. Trimming left V 3 bases short and J 3 bases short, with 31 bases between. The CDR3 is 21 amino acids. CDR3: CASSHPGTTKGPLGLTDTQYF. The CDR3 nucleotides are TGCGCCAGCAGCCACCCCGGGACAACAAAAGGCCCCTTAGGGCTGACAGATACGCAGTATTTT.

This clone appeared once. The V gene is TRBV19, the J gene TRBJ1-5; 9 bases map to TRBD1. The CDR3 is made up of 18 amino acids. Per the germline V gene, CDR1 is LNHDA and CDR2 is SQIVND (reference sequence). With 3 bases clipped from V and 0 bases from J, the junction kept 9 bases outside the gene matches. CDR3 coding DNA: TGTGCCAGTAGTATTCGGACAGGGGCCAAACATAGCAATCAGCCCCAGCATTTT. Residues: CASSIRTGAKHSNQPQHF.

The chain recombines TRBV4-3 with TRBJ2-2, with D uncertain. V was clipped by 0 bases and J by 6 bases, with 20 bases between them. Per the germline V gene, CDR1 is LGHNA and CDR2 is YSLEER. The CDR3 loop spans 18 amino acids. CDR3 nucleotides: TGCGCCAGCAGCCAAGATTCGGTAGTAGGTTGGGATCCCGGGGAGCTGTTTTTT. Translation: CASSQDSVVGWDPGELFF.

The CDR3 is CASSGTGAPYEQYF. CDR3 nucleotide sequence: TGTGCCAGCAGCGGGACCGGGGCTCCCTACGAGCAGTACTTC. V is TRBV6-5 and J is TRBJ2-7; D might be TRBD1 or TRBD2, each matching 5 bases. The ends were cut back, 6 bases at V and 2 bases at J, with 14 bases in the middle. This CDR3 region has 14 residues. Germline-derived CDR1 and CDR2 are MNHEY and SVGAGI.

The chain recombines TRBV27 with TRBJ2-1, with D possibly being TRBD1 (5 bases). V was cut by 6 bases and J by 0 bases, with 9 bases left in between. The CDR3 length is 14 residues. CDR1 and CDR2 from the germline V gene are MNHEY and SMNVEV (reference sequence). CDR3 amino acids: CASRWQGSYNEQFF. The CDR3, as DNA: TGTGCCAGCAGATGGCAGGGCTCCTACAATGAGCAGTTCTTC.

This chain uses TRBV5-1 with TRBJ2-3; D is unclear. The V gene's germline CDR1 is SGHRS and CDR2 YFSETQ. The V gene lost 4 bases and the J gene lost 1 base, with 7 bases spanning the gap. This CDR3 spans 13 amino acids. The CDR3 DNA sequence: TGCGCCAGCAGCCCTGCAGGCACAGATACGCAGTATTTT. It encodes CASSPAGTDTQYF.

The chain is built from TRBV4-1 and TRBJ1-1; 7 positions match TRBD1. Germline CDR1 and CDR2: MGHRA and YSYEKL. The CDR3 consists of 13 residues. The J segment lost 7 bases and the V segment lost 3 bases, leaving 5 bases of the junction unmatched. The CDR3 DNA sequence: TGCGCCAGCAGCCAGGACAGGTGGGTTGAAGCTTTCTTT. It translates to CASSQDRWVEAFF.

The chain's CDR3 is CASSYLGLTVRGNQPQHF. The CDR3 DNA is TGTGCCAGCAGTTATCTGGGACTGACGGTACGAGGCAATCAGCCCCAGCATTTT. V gene TRBV28 combines with J gene TRBJ1-5; TRBD1 is a possible D gene (5 bases). Germline V gene sequence: CDR1 MDHEN, CDR2 SYDVKM. V dropped 4 bases and J dropped 2 bases, with 21 bases sitting between them. This CDR3 spans 18 amino acids.

This clone has just one count. The chain couples TRBV14 to TRBJ1-1, with D hard to call. The germline gives CDR1 SGHDN, CDR2 FVKESK. Trimming pared 4 bases from V and 6 bases from J, leaving 15 bases between. This CDR3 is 14 amino acids long. CDR3 protein: CASSPRYGRAEAFF. The CDR3 nucleotides are TGTGCCAGCAGCCCCCGGTACGGGCGCGCTGAAGCTTTCTTT.

This clone has a single count. This chain links TRBV19 with TRBJ2-2, with TRBD2 identical over 12 bases. V lost 5 bases, J lost 6 bases, and 4 bases stayed unmatched. This CDR3 has 15 residues. Germline loops: CDR1 LNHDA, CDR2 SQIVND (reference sequence). CDR3: CASSPLAGGPGELFF. The CDR3, as DNA: TGTGCCAGTAGTCCCCTAGCGGGAGGGCCCGGGGAGCTGTTTTTT.

The J gene is TRBJ2-1, the V gene TRBV28; TRBD2 aligns across 10 bases. The CDR3 consists of 14 residues. The trim removed 7 bases at V and 8 bases at J, leaving 8 bases unmatched. The V gene's germline CDR1 is MDHEN and CDR2 SYDVKM. The CDR3 sequence is CASKLAGIIDEQFF. The CDR3 DNA follows: TGTGCCAGCAAACTAGCGGGAATTATAGATGAGCAGTTCTTC.

The chain carries TRBV9 and TRBJ2-1; 10 nucleotides line up with TRBD2. The CDR3 spans 16 residues. The J segment lost 9 bases and the V segment lost 4 bases, leaving 13 bases of the junction unmatched. Germline V gene lookup returns CDR1 SGDLS and CDR2 YYNGEE. The CDR3 DNA sequence: TGTGCCAGCAGCCACCCATGGAGCGGGGGGGAGGGTGAGCAGTTCTTC. Its protein is CASSHPWSGGEGEQFF.

V is TRBV4-2 and J is TRBJ1-5, with D unclear. The CDR3 is 13 residues long. V lost 0 bases and J 6 bases, leaving 6 bases between the germline ends. CDR1 is LGHNA, CDR2 YNFKEQ, per germline. The CDR3 spells CASSQDRAQPQHF. DNA for the CDR3: TGTGCCAGCAGCCAAGATAGGGCTCAGCCCCAGCATTTT.

The CDR3 sequence: CASSLAQGASYGYTF. The DNA for the CDR3 is TGTGCCAGCTCCCTCGCGCAGGGGGCGAGTTATGGCTACACCTTC. The J gene is TRBJ1-2, the V gene TRBV18; TRBD1 matches 8 bases. Looked up from germline, CDR1 is KGHSH and CDR2 is LQKENI. V lost 6 bases to trimming and J lost 5 bases; unmatched junction nucleotides: 11. The CDR3 covers 15 residues.

This chain links TRBV7-3 with TRBJ2-1; 13 nucleotides match TRBD2. The CDR3 runs to 15 residues. Germline lookup yields CDR1 SGHTA and CDR2 FQGTGA. Losses at the gene ends were 3 bases for V and 7 bases for J; bases not matched to a gene: 3. CDR3 region: CASSFETSGGNEQFF. CDR3 DNA: TGTGCCAGCAGCTTCGAGACTAGCGGGGGGAATGAGCAGTTCTTC.

The chain links TRBV19 to TRBJ2-5, with 10 bases fitting TRBD2. The germline V gene has CDR1 LNHDA and CDR2 SQIVND (reference sequence). V lost 6 bases, J lost 3 bases, and 4 bases stayed unmatched. The CDR3 sequence is 14 residues long. CDR3 nucleotide sequence: TGTGCCAGTAGGGTAGCGGGGGGCGAAGAGACCCAGTACTTC. Translating it yields CASRVAGGEETQYF. Combining the CDR3 with reference TRBV19 and TRBJ2-5 gives the whole variable domain DGGITQSPKYLFRKEGQNVTLSCEQNLNHDAMYWYRQDPGQGLRLIYYSQIVNDFQKGDIAEGYSVSREKKESFPLTVTSAQKNPTAFYLCASRVAGGEETQYFGPGTRLLVL.

The chain links TRBV6-5 to TRBJ1-6; no reliable D call. CDR1 is MNHEY and CDR2 is SVGAGI in the germline V gene. Trimming shortened V by 5 bases and J by 8 bases, and 13 bases separated the two germline ends. The length of the CDR3 is 14 residues. In nucleotides, the CDR3 is TGTGCCAGCAGTAGAACAGTGGGCCATTCACCCCTCCACTTT. Encoded protein: CASSRTVGHSPLHF.

V gene TRBV4-1 combines with J gene TRBJ2-5; D is ambiguous. The CDR3 covers 16 residues. V gave up 5 bases and J gave up 2 bases, with 18 bases separating them. Germline values: CDR1 MGHRA, CDR2 YSYEKL. CDR3 protein: CASSTLFWAGQETQYF. Here the CDR3 DNA reads TGCGCCAGCAGCACACTATTTTGGGCAGGACAAGAGACCCAGTACTTC.

The chain couples TRBV10-3 to TRBJ2-2; D might be TRBD1 (6 bases). This CDR3 is 14 amino acids long. Trimming took 0 bases from V and 5 from J, leaving 7 bases between them. Germline V CDR1 and CDR2: ENHRY, SYGVKD. The CDR3 DNA follows: TGTGCCATCAGTGAGTCAAGGGGGACCGGGGAGCTGTTTTTT. Protein: CAISESRGTGELFF.

CDR3 bases: TGTGCCAGCAGTTACCGGGCAGCCACCTACGAGCAGTACTTC. It is translated as CASSYRAATYEQYF. V is TRBV6-5 and J is TRBJ2-7; no firm D call. With 2 bases removed from V and 2 bases from J, the gap between germline ends came to 10 bases. Germline values: CDR1 MNHEY, CDR2 SVGAGI. The CDR3 runs to 14 residues.

The V and J genes are TRBV6-1 and TRBJ1-2, with unresolved D. Germline loops: CDR1 MNHNS, CDR2 SASEGT. The ends were cut back, 4 bases at V and 6 bases at J, with 9 bases in the middle. The CDR3 extends over 12 amino acids. In DNA form, the CDR3 reads TGTGCCAGCAGTGGGCAGGTTGATGGCTACACCTTC. Its protein is CASSGQVDGYTF.

On this clone: Other DNA sequences in this sample translate to the same CDR3. The J gene is TRBJ1-5, the V gene TRBV10-3; D unresolved. Trimming took 4 bases from V and 1 from J, leaving 5 bases between them. The CDR3 extends over 13 amino acids. Germline values: CDR1 ENHRY, CDR2 SYGVKD. The CDR3 DNA reads TGTGCCATCAGTGTTGACAGCAATCAGCCCCAGCATTTT. This encodes CAISVDSNQPQHF.

CDR3 region: CASSQDTGAHPGAFF. The DNA for the CDR3 is TGCGCCAGCAGCCAAGATACAGGGGCCCATCCCGGCGCTTTCTTT. The rearrangement joins TRBV4-1 to TRBJ1-1; TRBD1 matches at 7 bases. Germline CDR1 MGHRA, CDR2 YSYEKL. The CDR3 length is 15 residues. V shed 0 bases, J shed 11 bases, and the junction held 12 bases outside the gene matches.

Details on this clone: This specimen includes other DNA sequences encoding the same CDR3. The chain combines TRBV7-3 with TRBJ2-2; either TRBD1 or TRBD2 may fit D (5 bases each). This CDR3 has 16 residues. Trimming left V 5 bases short and J 7 bases short, with 20 bases between. CDR1 is SGHTA, CDR2 FQGTGA, per germline. This CDR3 is CASSPNPGQGSGELFF. CDR3 DNA sequence: TGTGCCAGCAGCCCAAATCCGGGGCAGGGAAGCGGGGAGCTGTTTTTT. The variable domain in full, completed from reference TRBV7-3 and TRBJ2-2, reads GAGVSQTPSNKVTEKGKYVELRCDPISGHTALYWYRQSLGQGPEFLIYFQGTGAADDSGLPNDRFFAVRPEGSVSTLKIQRTERGDSAVYLCASSPNPGQGSGELFFGEGSRLTVL.

This chain joins TRBV7-3 and TRBJ1-1; D unresolved. V was clipped by 2 bases and J by 3 bases, with 19 bases between them. This CDR3 is 17 amino acids long. CDR1 is SGHTA and CDR2 is FQGTGA in the germline V gene. As DNA, the CDR3 is TGTGCCAGCAGCTTATTGTTAGGCCCGATCCCGGACACTGAAGCTTTCTTT. This gives the protein CASSLLLGPIPDTEAFF.

V gene TRBV5-6 combines with J gene TRBJ1-1, with D perhaps matching TRBD1 (6 bases). V dropped 4 bases and J dropped 5 bases, with 12 bases sitting between them. This CDR3 spans 13 amino acids. The germline V gene encodes CDR1 SGHDT and CDR2 YYEEEE. CDR3 bases: TGTGCCAGCAGCCAAGAAGGGGGAACTGAAGCTTTCTTT. Amino acid sequence: CASSQEGGTEAFF.

V usage is TRBV4-3 and J usage is TRBJ2-3, with no clear D. Germline V CDR1 and CDR2: LGHNA, YSLEER. This CDR3 comprises 14 residues. Trimming pared 0 bases from V and 4 bases from J, leaving 8 bases between. Written as DNA, the CDR3 is TGCGCCAGCAGCCAAGATTTAGTATCAGATACGCAGTATTTT. This gives the protein CASSQDLVSDTQYF.